This is a list of T cell receptor beta chains from one sample in a study of T cell repertoires in cytomegalovirus infection. These TCRs' antigens remain unknown. A single record per CDR3 protein comes from TCRdb applying MiXCR to the reads. The sample has about 220,000 distinct CDR3 sequences, 38% seen once. Sequencing used CD8+ T cells from cultured PBMCs, obtained from culture after CMV antigen stimulation. Every receptor here comes from a human donor in good health (CMV status not recorded). Some clones in this sample may be carry-over from other donors' samples. CDR3s include the opening cysteine and the closing phenylalanine or tryptophan. A D gene is named only where the DNA matches it firmly. Only some rows state a clone size, as once, few, many or a class for expanded clones.

TRBJ2-5,few,TRBD2,TRBV7-2,TGTGCCAGCAGCCCCCTAAGAAGGTTGTCGGGGGGGCGTGAGACCCAGTACTTC,CASSPLRRLSGGRETQYF
TRBJ2-5,-,TRBD2,TRBV20-1,TGCAGTGCTGCAGTTTACGCGGGGGGGCCCTCAGTGGAGACCCAGTACTTC,CSAAVYAGGPSVETQYF
TRBJ1-1,-,TRBD1,TRBV7-8,TGTGCCAGCACCCAAAGGGACAGGAACACTGAAGCTTTCTTT,CASTQRDRNTEAFF
TRBJ1-5,few,-,TRBV7-6,TGTGCCAGCAGCTTAGCCCCCAGCAATCAGCCCCAGCATTTT,CASSLAPSNQPQHF
TRBJ2-7,-,TRBD2,TRBV19,TGTGCCAGTAGTACTACTCGGGCGCTAGCGGGAGGGCTTCCCTACGAGCAGTACTTC,CASSTTRALAGGLPYEQYF
TRBJ2-3,-,-,TRBV18,TGTGCCAGCTCACGCTATAGAGGCACAGATACGCAGTATTTT,CASSRYRGTDTQYF
TRBJ1-3,-,TRBD1,TRBV7-9,TGTGCCAGCAGCCCGACAGGGGGAGAACCCTCTGGAAACACCATATATTTT,CASSPTGGEPSGNTIYF
TRBJ2-3,-,TRBD2,TRBV27,TGTGCCAGCACCCGGACTAGCGGGAGATGGGGCACAGATACGCAGTATTTT,CASTRTSGRWGTDTQYF
TRBJ1-6,-,-,TRBV7-8,TGTGCCAGCAGCTCAGGGACACGAGAGAGTAATTCGCCCCTCCACTTT,CASSSGTRESNSPLHF
TRBJ2-7,-,-,TRBV28,TGTGCCAGCAGCGACCGAGGAGCTCCCTACGAGCAGTACTTC,CASSDRGAPYEQYF
TRBJ2-7,-,-,TRBV7-8,TGTGCCAGCAGCATGACACTGAGCTCCTACGAGCAGTACTTC,CASSMTLSSYEQYF
TRBJ2-7,-,TRBD2,TRBV10-3,TGTGCCACGGGGGGGCTCGAGCAGTACTTC,CATGGLEQYF
TRBJ2-1,-,-,TRBV7-6,TGTGCCAGCAGCTTAGCGTCAGGGCCTGGGAACGGGCAGTTCTTC,CASSLASGPGNGQFF
TRBJ1-1,-,-,TRBV29-1,TGCAGCGTTGCAGGGAAGGACATGAACACTGAAGCTTTCTTT,CSVAGKDMNTEAFF
TRBJ1-1,few,-,TRBV6-5,TGTGCCAGCAGTTACTCGGGTATGCTTACTGAAGCTTTCTTT,CASSYSGMLTEAFF
TRBJ1-2,-,-,TRBV15,TGTGCCACCAGCAGAGAAGGGAACTATGGCTACACCTTC,CATSREGNYGYTF